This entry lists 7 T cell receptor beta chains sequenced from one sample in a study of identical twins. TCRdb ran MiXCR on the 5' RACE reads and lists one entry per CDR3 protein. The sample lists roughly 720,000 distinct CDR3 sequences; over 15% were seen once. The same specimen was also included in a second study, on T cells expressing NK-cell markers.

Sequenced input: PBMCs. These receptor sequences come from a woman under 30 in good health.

The CDR3 protein is CASSLNPDTNNEQFF. The CDR3 coding sequence is TGCGCCAGCAGCTTGAATCCGGACACAAACAATGAGCAGTTCTTC. V is TRBV5-1 and J is TRBJ2-1; tentatively, D is TRBD1 (5 bases). Germline values: CDR1 SGHRS, CDR2 YFSETQ. This CDR3 has 15 amino acids. Trimming removed 1 base at V and 5 bases at J, with 13 bases between.

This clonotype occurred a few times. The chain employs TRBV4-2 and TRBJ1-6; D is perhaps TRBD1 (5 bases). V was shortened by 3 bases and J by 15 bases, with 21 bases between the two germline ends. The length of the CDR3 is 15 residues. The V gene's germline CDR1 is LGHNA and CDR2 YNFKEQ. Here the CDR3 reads CASSHGLDTLSGLHF. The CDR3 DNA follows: TGTGCCAGCAGCCACGGTCTGGACACCTTAAGTGGCCTCCACTTT.

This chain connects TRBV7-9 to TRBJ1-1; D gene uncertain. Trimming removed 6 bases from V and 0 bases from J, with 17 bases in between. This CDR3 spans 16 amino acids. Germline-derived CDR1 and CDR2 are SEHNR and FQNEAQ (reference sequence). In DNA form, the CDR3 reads TGTGCCAGCAGACCTCAGGCTGGGCCAGTGAACACTGAAGCTTTCTTT. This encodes CASRPQAGPVNTEAFF.

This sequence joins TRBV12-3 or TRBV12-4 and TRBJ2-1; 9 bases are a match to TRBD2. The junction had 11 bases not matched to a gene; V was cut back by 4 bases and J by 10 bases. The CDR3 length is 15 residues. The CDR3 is CASSSLWREGPEQFF. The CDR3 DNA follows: TGTGCCAGCAGTTCCCTTTGGCGGGAGGGCCCCGAGCAGTTCTTC.

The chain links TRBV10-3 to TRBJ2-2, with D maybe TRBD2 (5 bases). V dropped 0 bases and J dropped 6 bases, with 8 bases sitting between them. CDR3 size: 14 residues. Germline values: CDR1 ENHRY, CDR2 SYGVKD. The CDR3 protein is CAISESLEAGELFF. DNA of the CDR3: TGTGCCATCAGTGAGTCGCTGGAGGCCGGGGAGCTGTTTTTT.

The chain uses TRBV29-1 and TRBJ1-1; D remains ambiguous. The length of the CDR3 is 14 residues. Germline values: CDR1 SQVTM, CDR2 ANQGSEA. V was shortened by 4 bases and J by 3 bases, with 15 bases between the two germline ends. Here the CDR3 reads CSVAGHLGDTEAFF. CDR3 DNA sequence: TGCAGCGTTGCCGGCCACCTTGGGGACACTGAAGCTTTCTTT.

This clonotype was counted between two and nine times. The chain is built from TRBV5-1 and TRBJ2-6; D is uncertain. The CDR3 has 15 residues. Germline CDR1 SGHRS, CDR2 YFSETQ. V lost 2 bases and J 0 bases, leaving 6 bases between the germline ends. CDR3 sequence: CASSLMDSGANVLTF. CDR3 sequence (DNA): TGCGCCAGCAGCTTAATGGACTCTGGGGCCAACGTCCTGACTTTC.